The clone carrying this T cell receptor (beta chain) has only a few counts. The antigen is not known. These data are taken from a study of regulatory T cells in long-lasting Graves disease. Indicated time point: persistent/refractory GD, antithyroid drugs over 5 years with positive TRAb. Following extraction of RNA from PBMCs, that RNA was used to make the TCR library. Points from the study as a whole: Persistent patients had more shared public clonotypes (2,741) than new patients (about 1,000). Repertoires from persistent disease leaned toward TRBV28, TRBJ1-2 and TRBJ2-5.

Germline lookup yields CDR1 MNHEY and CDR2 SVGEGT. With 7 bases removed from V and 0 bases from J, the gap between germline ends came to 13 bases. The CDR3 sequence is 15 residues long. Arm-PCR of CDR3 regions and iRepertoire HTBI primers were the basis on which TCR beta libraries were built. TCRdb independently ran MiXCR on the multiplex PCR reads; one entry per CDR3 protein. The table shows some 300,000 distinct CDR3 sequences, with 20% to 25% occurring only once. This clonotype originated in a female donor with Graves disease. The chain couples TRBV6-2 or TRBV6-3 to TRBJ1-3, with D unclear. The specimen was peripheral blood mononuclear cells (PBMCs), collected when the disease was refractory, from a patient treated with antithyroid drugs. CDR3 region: CASTIGILSGNTIYF. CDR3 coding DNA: TGTGCCAGCACCATTGGGATCCTCTCTGGAAACACCATATATTTT.